This T cell receptor beta chain came from a study of regulatory and conventional T cells in RAG deficiency. Blood CD4+ CD25-low CD127-high conventional T cells supplied the genomic DNA template. Clones were sequenced by immunoSEQ multiplex PCR, and TCRdb holds only the in-frame ones, with some missing. The sample lists about 29,000 clones, over 90% occurring once. The germline V and J ends were trimmed by 0 bases and 2 bases, with 8 bases remaining between them. Per germline, CDR1 SGHAT and CDR2 FQNNGV. The CDR3 contains 15 residues. These sequences were also reported in another study, on regulatory T cells. That report notes: Primers: 52 TRBV forward and 13 TRBJ reverse.

Sequencing input: CD25- CD4+ T cells sorted from blood. The origin of this receptor is a human donor in good health. The chain has TRBV11-2 and TRBJ2-4, with TRBD1 as a possible D gene (5 bases). The CDR3 protein is CASSLDRVSKNIQYF. The CDR3 DNA sequence: TGTGCCAGCAGCTTAGACAGGGTGTCCAAAAACATTCAGTACTTC.